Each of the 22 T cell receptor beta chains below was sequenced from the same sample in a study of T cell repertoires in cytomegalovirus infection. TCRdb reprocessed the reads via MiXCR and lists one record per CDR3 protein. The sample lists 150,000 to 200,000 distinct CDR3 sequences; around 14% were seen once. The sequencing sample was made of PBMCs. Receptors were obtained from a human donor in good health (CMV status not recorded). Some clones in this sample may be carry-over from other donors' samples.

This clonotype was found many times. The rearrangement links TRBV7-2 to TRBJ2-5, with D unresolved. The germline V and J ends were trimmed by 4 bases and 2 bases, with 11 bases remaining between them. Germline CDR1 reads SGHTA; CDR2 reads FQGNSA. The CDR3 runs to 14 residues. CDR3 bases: TGTGCCAGCAGCTCTTACAACACTCAAGAGACCCAGTACTTC. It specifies CASSSYNTQETQYF.

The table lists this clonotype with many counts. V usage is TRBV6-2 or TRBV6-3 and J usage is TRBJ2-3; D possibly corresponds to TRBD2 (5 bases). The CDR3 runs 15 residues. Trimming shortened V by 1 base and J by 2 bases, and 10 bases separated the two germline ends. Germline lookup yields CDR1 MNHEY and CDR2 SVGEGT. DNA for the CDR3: TGTGCCAGCAGTTACTTGGAGCGGAACACAGATACGCAGTATTTT. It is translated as CASSYLERNTDTQYF.

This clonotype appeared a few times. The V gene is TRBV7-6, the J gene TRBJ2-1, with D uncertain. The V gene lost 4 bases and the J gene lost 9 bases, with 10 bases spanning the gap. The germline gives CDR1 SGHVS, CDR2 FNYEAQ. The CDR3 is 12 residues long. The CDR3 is CASSSQVGEQFF. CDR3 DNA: TGTGCCAGCAGCTCCCAGGTGGGTGAGCAGTTCTTC.

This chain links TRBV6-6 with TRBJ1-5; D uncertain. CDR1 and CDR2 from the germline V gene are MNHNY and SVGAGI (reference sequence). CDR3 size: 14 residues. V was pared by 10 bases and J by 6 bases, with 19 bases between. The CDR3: CATISSRAGQPQHF. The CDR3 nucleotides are TGTGCCACGATTTCTAGTCGGGCTGGTCAGCCCCAGCATTTT.

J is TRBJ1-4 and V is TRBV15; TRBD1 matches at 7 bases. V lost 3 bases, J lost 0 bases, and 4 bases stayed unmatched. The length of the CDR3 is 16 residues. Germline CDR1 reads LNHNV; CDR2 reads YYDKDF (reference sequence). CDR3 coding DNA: TGTGCCACCAGCAGGGGCGGGACAGCAACTAATGAAAAACTGTTTTTT. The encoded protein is CATSRGGTATNEKLFF.

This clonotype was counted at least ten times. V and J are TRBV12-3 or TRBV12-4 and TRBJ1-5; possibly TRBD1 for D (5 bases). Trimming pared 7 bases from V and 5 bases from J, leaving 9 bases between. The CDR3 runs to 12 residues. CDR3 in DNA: TGTGCCAGCATGGGGGTAGATCAGCCCCAGCATTTT. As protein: CASMGVDQPQHF.

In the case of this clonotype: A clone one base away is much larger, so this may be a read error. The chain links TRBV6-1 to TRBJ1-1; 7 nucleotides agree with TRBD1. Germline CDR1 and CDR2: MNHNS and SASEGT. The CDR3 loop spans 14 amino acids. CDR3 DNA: TGTGCCACTATGGGACAGTCGAGGAGAGGGGAAGCTTTATTT. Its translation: CATMGQSRRGEALF.

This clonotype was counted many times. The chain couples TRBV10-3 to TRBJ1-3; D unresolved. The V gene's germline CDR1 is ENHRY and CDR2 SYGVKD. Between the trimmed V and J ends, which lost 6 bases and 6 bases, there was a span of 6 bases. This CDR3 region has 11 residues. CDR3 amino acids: CAISVANTIYF. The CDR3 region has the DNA TGTGCCATCAGCGTTGCAAACACCATATATTTT.

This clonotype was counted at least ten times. CDR3 coding DNA: TGTGCCAGCAGCTTACTGGATACGCAGTATTTT. Translating it yields CASSLLDTQYF. The V and J genes are TRBV7-8 and TRBJ2-3, with D hard to call. V was clipped by 2 bases and J by 6 bases, with 3 bases between them. CDR3 length: 11 amino acids. Per germline, CDR1 SGHVS and CDR2 FQNEAQ.

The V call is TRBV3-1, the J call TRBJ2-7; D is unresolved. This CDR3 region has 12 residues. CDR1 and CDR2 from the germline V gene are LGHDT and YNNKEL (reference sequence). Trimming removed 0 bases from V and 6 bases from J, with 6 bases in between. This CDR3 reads CASSQDLGEQYF. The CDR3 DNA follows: TGTGCCAGCAGCCAAGATTTGGGCGAGCAGTACTTC.

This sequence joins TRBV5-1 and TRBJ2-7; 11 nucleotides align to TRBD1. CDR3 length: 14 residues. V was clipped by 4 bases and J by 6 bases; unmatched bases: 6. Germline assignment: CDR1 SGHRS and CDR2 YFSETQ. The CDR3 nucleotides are TGCGCCAGCAGCAGCGCCGGGACAGGGGGCGAGCAGTACTTC. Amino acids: CASSSAGTGGEQYF.

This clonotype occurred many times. This CDR3 is CASKNLTDYGYTF. CDR3 DNA sequence: TGTGCCAGCAAAAACTTGACGGACTATGGCTACACCTTC. The chain carries TRBV12-3 or TRBV12-4 and TRBJ1-2; no clear D. The V end lost 7 bases, the J end lost 3 bases, and 12 bases lay between the germline ends. The CDR3 runs to 13 residues.

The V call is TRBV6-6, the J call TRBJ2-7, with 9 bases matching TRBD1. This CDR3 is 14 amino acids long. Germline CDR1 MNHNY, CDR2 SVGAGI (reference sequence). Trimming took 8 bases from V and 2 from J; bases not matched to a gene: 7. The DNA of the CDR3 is TGTGCCAGCTGTGCCCGGGACAGGGCCTACGAGCAGTACTTC. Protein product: CASCARDRAYEQYF.

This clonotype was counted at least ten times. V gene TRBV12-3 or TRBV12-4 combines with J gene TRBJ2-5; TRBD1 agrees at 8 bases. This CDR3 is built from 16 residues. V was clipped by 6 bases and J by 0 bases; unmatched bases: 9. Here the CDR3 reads CASSHWTGLYQETQYF. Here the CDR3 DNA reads TGTGCCAGCAGCCACTGGACAGGGCTCTACCAAGAGACCCAGTACTTC.

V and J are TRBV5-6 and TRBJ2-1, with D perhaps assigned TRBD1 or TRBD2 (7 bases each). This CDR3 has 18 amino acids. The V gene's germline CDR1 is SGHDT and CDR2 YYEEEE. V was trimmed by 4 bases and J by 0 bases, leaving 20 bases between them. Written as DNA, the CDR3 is TGTGCCAGCAGCGGTGTCGCAGGGGGGGGACTCTCCTACAATGAGCAGTTCTTC. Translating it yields CASSGVAGGGLSYNEQFF.

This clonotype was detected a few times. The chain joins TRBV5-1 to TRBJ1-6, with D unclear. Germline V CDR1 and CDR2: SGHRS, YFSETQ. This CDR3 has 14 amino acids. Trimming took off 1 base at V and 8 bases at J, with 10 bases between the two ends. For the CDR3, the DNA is TGCGCCAGCAGCTTGCAAGGTGCTGATTCACCCCTCCACTTT. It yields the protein CASSLQGADSPLHF.

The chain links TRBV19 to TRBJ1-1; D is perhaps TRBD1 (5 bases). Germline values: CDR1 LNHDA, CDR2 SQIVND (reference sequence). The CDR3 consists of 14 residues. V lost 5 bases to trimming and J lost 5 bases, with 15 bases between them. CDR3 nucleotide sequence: TGTGCCAGTAGTCCCGGGACGCTGGGAACTGAAGCTTTCTTT. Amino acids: CASSPGTLGTEAFF.

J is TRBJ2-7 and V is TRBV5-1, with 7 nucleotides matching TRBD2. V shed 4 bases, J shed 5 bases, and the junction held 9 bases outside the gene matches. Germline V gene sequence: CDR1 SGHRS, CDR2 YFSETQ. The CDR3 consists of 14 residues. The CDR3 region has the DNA TGCGCCAGCAGCCCCCTGGGAGGGTTCAACGAGCAGTACTTC. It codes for CASSPLGGFNEQYF.

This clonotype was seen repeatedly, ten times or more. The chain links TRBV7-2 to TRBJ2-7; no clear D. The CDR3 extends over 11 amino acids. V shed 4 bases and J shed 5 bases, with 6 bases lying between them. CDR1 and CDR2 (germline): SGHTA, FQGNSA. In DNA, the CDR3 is TGTGCCAGCAGCTCCTTGGACGAGCAGTACTTC. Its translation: CASSSLDEQYF.

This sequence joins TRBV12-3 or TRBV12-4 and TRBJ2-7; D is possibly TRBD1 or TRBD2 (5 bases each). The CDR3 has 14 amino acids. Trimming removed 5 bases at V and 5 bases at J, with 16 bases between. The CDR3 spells CASSGTYPFHEQYF. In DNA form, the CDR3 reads TGTGCCAGCAGTGGGACGTACCCCTTCCACGAGCAGTACTTC.

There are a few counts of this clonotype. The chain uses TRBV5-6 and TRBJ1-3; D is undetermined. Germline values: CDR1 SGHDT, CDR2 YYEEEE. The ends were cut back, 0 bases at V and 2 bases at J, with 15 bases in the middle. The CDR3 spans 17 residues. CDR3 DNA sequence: TGTGCCAGCAGCTTGGTGGCACGGAGATACACTGGAAACACCATATATTTT. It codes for CASSLVARRYTGNTIYF.

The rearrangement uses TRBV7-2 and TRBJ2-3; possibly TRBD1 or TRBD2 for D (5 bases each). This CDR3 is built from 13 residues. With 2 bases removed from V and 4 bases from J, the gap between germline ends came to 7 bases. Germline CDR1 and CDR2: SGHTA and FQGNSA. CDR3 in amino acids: CASSLRGADTQYF. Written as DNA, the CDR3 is TGTGCCAGCAGCTTACGAGGGGCAGATACGCAGTATTTT. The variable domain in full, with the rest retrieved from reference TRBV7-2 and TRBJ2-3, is GAGVSQSPSNKVTEKGKDVELRCDPISGHTALYWYRQSLGQGLEFLIYFQGNSAPDKSGLPSDRFSAERTGGSVSTLTIQRTQQEDSAVYLCASSLRGADTQYFGPGTRLTVL.